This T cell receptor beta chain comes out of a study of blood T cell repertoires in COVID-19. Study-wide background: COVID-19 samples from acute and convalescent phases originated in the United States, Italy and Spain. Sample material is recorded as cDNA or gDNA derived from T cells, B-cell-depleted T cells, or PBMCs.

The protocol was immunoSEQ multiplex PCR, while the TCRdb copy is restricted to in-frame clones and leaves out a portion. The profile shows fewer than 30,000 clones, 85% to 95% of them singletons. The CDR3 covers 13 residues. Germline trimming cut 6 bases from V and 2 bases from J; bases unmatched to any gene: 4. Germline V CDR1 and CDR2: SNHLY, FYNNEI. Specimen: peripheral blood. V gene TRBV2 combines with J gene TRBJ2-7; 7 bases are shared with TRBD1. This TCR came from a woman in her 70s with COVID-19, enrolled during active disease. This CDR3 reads CASSGTGAYEQYF. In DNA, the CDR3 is TGTGCCAGCAGCGGCACAGGGGCCTACGAGCAGTACTTC.